Presented here are 14 T cell receptor beta chains from one specimen sequenced in a study of response to subunit inactivated influenza vaccine. One entry per CDR3 protein, called by TCRdb with MiXCR from the RT-PCR reads. The sample lists about 800,000 distinct CDR3 sequences, about 20% occurring once. The specimen was PBMCs from blood, collected 5 days after vaccination. These receptors were collected from a man aged 50-59 years who received an inactivated influenza vaccine.

This clonotype was counted between two and nine times. This chain joins TRBV7-2 and TRBJ2-7; D is perhaps TRBD1 or TRBD2 (5 bases each). Germline CDR1 reads SGHTA; CDR2 reads FQGNSA. Deletions cut 1 base from V and 2 bases from J, with 9 bases between. The CDR3 runs 14 residues. The chain's CDR3 is CASSLVGAAYEQYF. The CDR3 DNA follows: TGTGCCAGCAGCTTAGTCGGGGCGGCCTACGAGCAGTACTTC.

The chain employs TRBV5-1 and TRBJ2-7; TRBD2 matches at 7 bases. The CDR3 runs to 16 residues. V gave up 4 bases and J gave up 3 bases; unmatched junction bases: 13. Germline CDR1 and CDR2: SGHRS and YFSETQ. In nucleotides, the CDR3 is TGCGCCAGCAGCCTGTCCTTAGCGGGCGAAGGCTACGAGCAGTACTTC. This encodes CASSLSLAGEGYEQYF.

This clonotype has ten or more counts. The chain links TRBV12-3 or TRBV12-4 to TRBJ2-1, with 14 bases that match TRBD2. The CDR3 runs to 15 residues. The junction had 8 bases not matched to a gene; V was cut back by 4 bases and J by 12 bases. CDR3 residues: CASSSGTSGSLGQFF. Written as DNA, the CDR3 is TGTGCCAGCAGTTCCGGGACTAGCGGGAGTTTGGGGCAGTTCTTC.

V gene TRBV11-2 combines with J gene TRBJ2-2; possibly TRBD1 for D (5 bases). Germline V CDR1 and CDR2: SGHAT, FQNNGV. The V gene lost 2 bases and the J gene lost 7 bases, with 11 bases spanning the gap. The CDR3 is made up of 14 amino acids. The CDR3 coding sequence is TGTGCCAGCAGCTTATCTGGGGCTGGCGGGGAGCTGTTTTTT. Translating it yields CASSLSGAGGELFF.

The sample holds a few counts of this clonotype. The chain couples TRBV7-2 to TRBJ1-2; 9 bases are shared with TRBD1. The CDR3 length is 15 residues. The V segment lost 4 bases and the J segment 7 bases; nucleotides outside the gene matches: 10. Germline CDR1 is SGHTA and CDR2 is FQGNSA. The CDR3 spells CASSSKGQGMSGYTF. DNA of the CDR3: TGTGCCAGCAGCTCTAAGGGACAGGGAATGTCTGGCTACACCTTC.

This clonotype was detected many times. The chain has TRBV7-8 and TRBJ2-1, with 11 positions matching TRBD2. V lost 5 bases to trimming and J lost 5 bases; unmatched junction nucleotides: 14. Germline CDR1 SGHVS, CDR2 FQNEAQ. The CDR3 length is 18 residues. The CDR3, as DNA: TGTGCCAGCAGCCTCACCAGGCTACTAGCGGGAGCTCACAATGAGCAGTTCTTC. It translates to CASSLTRLLAGAHNEQFF.

The V and J genes are TRBV4-3 and TRBJ2-1, with 14 bases identical to TRBD2. The CDR3 consists of 17 residues. From germline, CDR1 is LGHNA and CDR2 YSLEER. Trimming removed 2 bases from V and 8 bases from J; junction bases left unmatched: 8. The CDR3 loop reads CASSQWGTSGGGDEQFF. The CDR3, as DNA: TGCGCCAGCAGCCAATGGGGGACTAGCGGGGGTGGGGATGAGCAGTTCTTC.

The sample holds a few counts of this clonotype. The V call is TRBV7-2, the J call TRBJ2-7, with D unresolved. This CDR3 is built from 12 residues. Germline loops: CDR1 SGHTA, CDR2 FQGNSA. Trimming removed 1 base at V and 5 bases at J, with 6 bases between. CDR3 bases: TGTGCCAGCAGCTTAGACTACCACGAGCAGTACTTC. Its protein is CASSLDYHEQYF.

This clonotype was picked up many times. The CDR3: CASSLEATSGGTDTQYF. DNA of the CDR3: TGCGCCAGCAGCTTGGAGGCGACTAGCGGAGGCACAGATACGCAGTATTTT. The chain carries TRBV5-1 and TRBJ2-3, with 9 bases aligning to TRBD2. CDR3 length: 17 residues. The V gene's germline CDR1 is SGHRS and CDR2 YFSETQ. After removal of 0 bases from V and 1 base from J, the junction contained 6 bases not matched to a gene. The full variable domain, its missing parts supplied by reference TRBV5-1 and TRBJ2-3, is KAGVTQTPRYLIKTRGQQVTLSCSPISGHRSVSWYQQTPGQGLQFLFEYFSETQRNKGNFPGRFSGRQFSNSRSEMNVSTLELGDSALYLCASSLEATSGGTDTQYFGPGTRLTVL.

There are a few counts of this clonotype. CDR3 protein: CASAAGTGGEYEQYF. The CDR3 bases are TGTGCCAGCGCGGCCGGGACAGGGGGAGAGTACGAGCAGTACTTC. J is TRBJ2-7 and V is TRBV5-4; 11 bases agree with TRBD1. The J segment lost 4 bases and the V segment lost 7 bases, leaving 10 bases of the junction unmatched. This CDR3 spans 15 amino acids. Germline V gene lookup returns CDR1 SGHNT and CDR2 YYREEE (reference sequence).

This clonotype was picked up a small number of times. V is TRBV12-3 or TRBV12-4 and J is TRBJ1-6, with 10 bases aligning to TRBD1. This CDR3 is 15 amino acids long. The junction had 5 bases not matched to a gene; V was cut back by 6 bases and J by 6 bases. CDR3 DNA sequence: TGTGCCAGCAGACCTGGGACAGGGGCTAATTCACCCCTCCACTTT. Translation: CASRPGTGANSPLHF.

The V gene is TRBV7-3, the J gene TRBJ2-1, with no clear D. This CDR3 is built from 16 residues. Germline assignment: CDR1 SGHTA and CDR2 FQGTGA. V lost 5 bases to trimming and J lost 6 bases, with 20 bases between them. The CDR3 reads CASSDGRLFQGNEQFF. The CDR3 nucleotides read TGTGCCAGCAGCGACGGACGGCTTTTCCAAGGCAATGAGCAGTTCTTC.

The chain uses TRBV29-1 and TRBJ1-1; 7 bases match TRBD1. The V gene's germline CDR1 is SQVTM and CDR2 ANQGSEA. The length of the CDR3 is 12 residues. After removal of 6 bases from V and 1 base from J, the junction contained 2 bases not matched to a gene. CDR3 sequence (DNA): TGCAGCGTAAGACAGGGGAACACTGAAGCTTTCTTT. Protein: CSVRQGNTEAFF.

This chain connects TRBV15 to TRBJ2-1; 13 bases align to TRBD2. CDR1 LNHNV and CDR2 YYDKDF come from the germline V gene (reference sequence). Losses at the gene ends were 7 bases for V and 9 bases for J; bases not matched to a gene: 6. The CDR3 totals 14 residues. This chain's CDR3 is CATKGTSGILEQFF. CDR3 in DNA: TGTGCCACCAAAGGGACTAGCGGGATCCTTGAGCAGTTCTTC. Together with reference TRBV15 and TRBJ2-1, the CDR3 gives the full variable domain: DAMVIQNPRYQVTQFGKPVTLSCSQTLNHNVMYWYQQKSSQAPKLLFHYYDKDFNNEADTPDNFQSRRPNTSFCFLDIRSPGLGDTAMYLCATKGTSGILEQFFGPGTRLTVL.